The T cell receptor (beta chain) under discussion was sequenced for a study of technical replicates of blood from a handful of donors. The CDR3 is 13 residues long. Germline CDR1 is KGHSH and CDR2 is LQKENI. Trimming removed 8 bases at V and 4 bases at J, with 12 bases between. Assay used: immunoSEQ multiplex PCR; TCRdb lists only in-frame clones, some missing. The data contain tens of thousands of clones, approximately 86% of them singletons. This receptor was identified in a human donor in good health. Some clones in this sample may be carry-over from other donors' samples. Sequenced sample: PBMCs. This chain links TRBV18 with TRBJ1-5; a weak D match, TRBD1 (5 bases). CDR3 in DNA: TGTGCCAGCGGCGGGGGAATGAATCAGCCCCAGCATTTT. Translated: CASGGGMNQPQHF.